This T cell receptor beta chain was sequenced during a study of T-cell memory formation after mild COVID-19. Turning to the study itself: TCR clusters largely stayed donor specific.

This CDR3 contains 15 residues. Looked up from germline, CDR1 is SGHVS and CDR2 is FQNEAQ. The trim removed 5 bases at V and 4 bases at J, leaving 6 bases unmatched. TCRdb reprocessed the 5' RACE reads with MiXCR, giving one entry per CDR3 protein. The sample gives 75,000 to 95,000 distinct CDR3 sequences, less than 15% of which show up once; about a quarter is in the top ten. The origin of this receptor is an adult woman who had mild COVID-19 (a few samples of this study predate the infection). Cell type and time point are not known. The sequencing sample was made of PBMCs or a T cell subset sorted from them (not recorded which). The chain has TRBV7-8 and TRBJ1-5, with 9 nucleotides matching TRBD1. CDR3 in amino acids: CASSGGTGPNQPQHF. CDR3 DNA: TGTGCCAGCAGCGGTGGGACAGGGCCTAATCAGCCCCAGCATTTT.